This TCR beta chain derives from a study of tumor-infiltrating lymphocytes in primary liver carcinoma. Using a constant-region primer together with ProtoScript II reverse transcriptase, TCR beta cDNA was made from around 500 ng of total RNA. Libraries for TCR beta were built through three nested multiplex PCR rounds, which together made up a slightly modified ARM-PCR procedure. Both of the initial two PCR rounds ran for 10 cycles and employed TRBV1-TRBV30 forward primers alongside a C-beta reverse primer. TCRdb re-called the multiplex PCR reads through MiXCR, storing one row per CDR3 protein. The sample yields fewer than 200,000 distinct CDR3 sequences, around four fifths seen once. Bulk tissue was left unsorted, and RNA and DNA were co-extracted from approximately 20-30 mg of it. The germline gives CDR1 SQVTM, CDR2 ANQGSEA. Deletions cut 2 bases from V and 5 bases from J, with 7 bases between. This CDR3 spans 11 amino acids.

The specimen sequenced was tumor tissue from primary liver carcinoma. This chain links TRBV29-1 with TRBJ2-7; tentatively, D is TRBD1 or TRBD2 (5 bases each). This TCR was sampled from a man aged 35 to 55 with primary liver carcinoma and hepatitis B virus infection. The CDR3 protein is CSVERGDEQYF. Here the CDR3 DNA reads TGCAGCGTTGAAAGAGGGGACGAGCAGTACTTC.